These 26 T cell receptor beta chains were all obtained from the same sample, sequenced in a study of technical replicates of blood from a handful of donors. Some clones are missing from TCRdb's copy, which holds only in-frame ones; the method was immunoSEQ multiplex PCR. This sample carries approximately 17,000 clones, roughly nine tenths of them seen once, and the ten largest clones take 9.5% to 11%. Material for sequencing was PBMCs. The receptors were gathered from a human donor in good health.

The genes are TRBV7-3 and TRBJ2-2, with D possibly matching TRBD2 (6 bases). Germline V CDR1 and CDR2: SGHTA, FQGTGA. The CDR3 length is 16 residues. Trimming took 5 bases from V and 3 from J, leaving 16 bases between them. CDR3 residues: CASSPTGVGYTGELFF. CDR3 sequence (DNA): TGTGCCAGCAGCCCAACGGGGGTGGGGTACACCGGGGAGCTGTTTTTT. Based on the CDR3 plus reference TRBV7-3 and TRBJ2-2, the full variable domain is GAGVSQTPSNKVTEKGKYVELRCDPISGHTALYWYRQSLGQGPEFLIYFQGTGAADDSGLPNDRFFAVRPEGSVSTLKIQRTERGDSAVYLCASSPTGVGYTGELFFGEGSRLTVL.

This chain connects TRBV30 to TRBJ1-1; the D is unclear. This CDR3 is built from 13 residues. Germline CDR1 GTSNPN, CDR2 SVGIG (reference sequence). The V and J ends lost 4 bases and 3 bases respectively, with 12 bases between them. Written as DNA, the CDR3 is TGTGCCTGGACGGCGGCTTCCTACACTGAAGCTTTCTTT. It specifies CAWTAASYTEAFF.

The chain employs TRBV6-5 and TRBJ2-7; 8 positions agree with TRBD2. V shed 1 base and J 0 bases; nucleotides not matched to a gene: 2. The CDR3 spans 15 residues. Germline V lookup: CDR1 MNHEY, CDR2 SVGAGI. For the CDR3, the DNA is TGTGCCAGCAGTTACTTCGGGAGGGCCTCCTACGAGCAGTACTTC. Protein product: CASSYFGRASYEQYF.

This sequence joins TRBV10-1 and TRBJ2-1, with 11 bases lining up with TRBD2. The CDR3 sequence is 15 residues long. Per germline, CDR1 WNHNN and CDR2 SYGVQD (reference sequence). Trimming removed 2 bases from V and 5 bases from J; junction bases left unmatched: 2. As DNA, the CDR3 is TGCGCCAGCAGTGAGACTAGCGGGAGCAACAATGAGCAGTTCTTC. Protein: CASSETSGSNNEQFF.

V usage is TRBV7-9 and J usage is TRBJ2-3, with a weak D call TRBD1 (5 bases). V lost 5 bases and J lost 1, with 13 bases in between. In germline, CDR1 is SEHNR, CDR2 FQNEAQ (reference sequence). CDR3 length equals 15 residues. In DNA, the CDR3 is TGTGCCAGCAGCAGCCAGGGTCGTGGCACAGATACGCAGTATTTT. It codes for CASSSQGRGTDTQYF. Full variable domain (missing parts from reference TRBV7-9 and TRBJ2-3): DTGVSQNPRHKITKRGQNVTFRCDPISEHNRLYWYRQTLGQGPEFLTYFQNEAQLEKSRLLSDRFSAERPKGSFSTLEIQRTEQGDSAMYLCASSSQGRGTDTQYFGPGTRLTVL.

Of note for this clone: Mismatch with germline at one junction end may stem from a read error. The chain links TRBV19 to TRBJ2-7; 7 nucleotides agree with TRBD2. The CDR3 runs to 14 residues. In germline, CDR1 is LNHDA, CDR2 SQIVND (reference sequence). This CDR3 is CAGSIPSGNYEQYF. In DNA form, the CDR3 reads TGTGCCGGTAGTATACCAAGCGGGAACTACGAGCAGTACTTC.

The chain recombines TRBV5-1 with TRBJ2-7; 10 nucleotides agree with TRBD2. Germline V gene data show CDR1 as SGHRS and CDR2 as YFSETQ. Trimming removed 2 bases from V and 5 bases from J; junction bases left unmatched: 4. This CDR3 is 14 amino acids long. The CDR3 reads CASSFLAGENEQYF. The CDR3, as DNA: TGCGCCAGCAGCTTCCTAGCGGGAGAGAACGAGCAGTACTTC.

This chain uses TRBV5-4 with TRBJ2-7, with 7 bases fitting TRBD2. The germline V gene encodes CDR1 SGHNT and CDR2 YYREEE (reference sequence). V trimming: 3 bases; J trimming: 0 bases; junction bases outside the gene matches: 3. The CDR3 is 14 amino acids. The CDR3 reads CASSSTSASYEQYF. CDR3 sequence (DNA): TGTGCCAGCAGCTCCACTAGCGCCTCCTACGAGCAGTACTTC.

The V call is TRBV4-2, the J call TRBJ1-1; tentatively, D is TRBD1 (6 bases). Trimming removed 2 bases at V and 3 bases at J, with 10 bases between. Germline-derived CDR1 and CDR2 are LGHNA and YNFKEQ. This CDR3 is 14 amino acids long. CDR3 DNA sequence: TGTGCCAGCAGCCAATTACAGGGAGACACTGAAGCTTTCTTT. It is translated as CASSQLQGDTEAFF.

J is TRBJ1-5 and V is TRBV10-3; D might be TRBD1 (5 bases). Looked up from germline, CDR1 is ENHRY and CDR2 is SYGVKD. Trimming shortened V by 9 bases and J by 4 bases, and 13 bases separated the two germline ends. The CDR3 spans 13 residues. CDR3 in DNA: TGTGCCATTTCAGGGTCTTCGAATCAGCCCCAGCATTTT. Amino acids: CAISGSSNQPQHF.

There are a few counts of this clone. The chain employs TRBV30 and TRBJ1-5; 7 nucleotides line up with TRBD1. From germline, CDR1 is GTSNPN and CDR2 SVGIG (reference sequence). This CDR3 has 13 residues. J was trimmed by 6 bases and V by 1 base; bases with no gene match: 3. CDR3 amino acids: CAWSGQGGQPQHF. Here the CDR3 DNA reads TGTGCCTGGAGTGGGCAGGGGGGTCAGCCCCAGCATTTT.

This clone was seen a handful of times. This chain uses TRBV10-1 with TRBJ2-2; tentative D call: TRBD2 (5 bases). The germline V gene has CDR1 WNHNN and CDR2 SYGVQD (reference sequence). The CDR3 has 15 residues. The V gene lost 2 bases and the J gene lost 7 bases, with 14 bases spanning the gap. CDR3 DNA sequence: TGCGCCAGCAGTGAGGGAGTAGACTATGTCGGGGAGCTGTTTTTT. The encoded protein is CASSEGVDYVGELFF.

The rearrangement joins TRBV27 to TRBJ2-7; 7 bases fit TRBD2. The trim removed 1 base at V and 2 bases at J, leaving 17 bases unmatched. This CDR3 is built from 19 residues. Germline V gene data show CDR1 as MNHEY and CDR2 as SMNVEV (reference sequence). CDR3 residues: CASSLFPSRDSSGPYEQYF. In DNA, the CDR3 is TGTGCCAGCAGTTTATTCCCCTCTCGTGATTCTAGCGGTCCCTACGAGCAGTACTTC.

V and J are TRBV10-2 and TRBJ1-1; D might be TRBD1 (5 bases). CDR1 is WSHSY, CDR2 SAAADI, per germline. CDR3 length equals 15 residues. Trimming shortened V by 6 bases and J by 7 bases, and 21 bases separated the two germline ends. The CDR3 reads CASRMRYDRSIEAFF. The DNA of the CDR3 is TGCGCCAGCAGGATGAGATATGACAGATCGATTGAAGCTTTCTTT.

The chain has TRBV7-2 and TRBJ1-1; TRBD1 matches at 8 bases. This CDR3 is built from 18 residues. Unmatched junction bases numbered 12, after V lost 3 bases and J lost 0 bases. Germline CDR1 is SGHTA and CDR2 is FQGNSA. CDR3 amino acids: CASSFNHLPGQVNTEAFF. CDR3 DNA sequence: TGTGCCAGCAGCTTCAACCATCTCCCGGGACAGGTGAACACTGAAGCTTTCTTT.

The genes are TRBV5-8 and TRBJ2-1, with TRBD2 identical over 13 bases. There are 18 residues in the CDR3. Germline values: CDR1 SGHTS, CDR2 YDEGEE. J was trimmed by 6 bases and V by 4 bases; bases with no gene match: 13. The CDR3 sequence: CASSASGTSGIGGNEQFF. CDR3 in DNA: TGTGCCAGCAGCGCGTCCGGGACTAGCGGGATAGGTGGCAATGAGCAGTTCTTC. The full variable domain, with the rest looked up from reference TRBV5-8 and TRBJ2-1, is EAGVTQSPTHLIKTRGQQATLRCSPISGHTSVYWYQQALGLGLQFLLWYDEGEERNRGNFPPRFSGRQFPNYSSELNVNALELEDSALYLCASSASGTSGIGGNEQFFGPGTRLTVL.

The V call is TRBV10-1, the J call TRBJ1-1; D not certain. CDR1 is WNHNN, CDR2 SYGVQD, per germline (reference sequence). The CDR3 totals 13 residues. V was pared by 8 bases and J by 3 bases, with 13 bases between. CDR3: CASSYSRDTEAFF. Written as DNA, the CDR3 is TGCGCCAGCTCGTATTCACGGGACACTGAAGCTTTCTTT.

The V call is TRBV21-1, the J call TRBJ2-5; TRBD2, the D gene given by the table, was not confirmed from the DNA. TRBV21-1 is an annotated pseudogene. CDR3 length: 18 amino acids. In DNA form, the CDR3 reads TGTGCCAGCAGCAAAGGCCTTCGACTAGCGGGAACCAAAGAGACCCAGTACTTC. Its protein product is CASSKGLRLAGTKETQYF.

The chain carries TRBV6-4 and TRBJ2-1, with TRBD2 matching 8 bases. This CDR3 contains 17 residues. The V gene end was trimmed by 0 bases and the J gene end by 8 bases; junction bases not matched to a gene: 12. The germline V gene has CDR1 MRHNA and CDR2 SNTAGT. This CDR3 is CASSDSSRGGPRDEQFF. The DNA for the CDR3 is TGTGCCAGCAGTGACTCGAGTCGGGGGGGGCCACGGGATGAGCAGTTCTTC.

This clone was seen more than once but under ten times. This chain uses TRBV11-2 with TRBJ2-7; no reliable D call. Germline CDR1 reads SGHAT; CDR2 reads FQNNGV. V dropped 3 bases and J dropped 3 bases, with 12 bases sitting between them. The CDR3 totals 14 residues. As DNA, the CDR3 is TGTGCCAGCAGCTTGAGCGACGGCGGCTACGAGCAGTACTTC. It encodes CASSLSDGGYEQYF. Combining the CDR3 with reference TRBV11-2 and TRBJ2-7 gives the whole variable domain EAGVAQSPRYKIIEKRQSVAFWCNPISGHATLYWYQQILGQGPKLLIQFQNNGVVDDSQLPKDRFSAERLKGVDSTLKIQPAKLEDSAVYLCASSLSDGGYEQYFGPGTRLTVT.

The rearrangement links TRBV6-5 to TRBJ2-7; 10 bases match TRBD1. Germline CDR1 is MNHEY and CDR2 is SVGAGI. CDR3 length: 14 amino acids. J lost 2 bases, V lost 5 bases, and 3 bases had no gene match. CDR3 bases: TGTGCCAGCAGTACCGGACAGGGGGCCTACGAGCAGTACTTC. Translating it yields CASSTGQGAYEQYF.

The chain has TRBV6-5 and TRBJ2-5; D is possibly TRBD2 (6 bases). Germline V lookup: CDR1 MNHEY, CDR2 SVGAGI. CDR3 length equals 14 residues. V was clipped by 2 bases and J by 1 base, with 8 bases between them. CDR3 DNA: TGTGCCAGCAGTTACAGGGAGGTCCAAGAGACCCAGTACTTC. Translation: CASSYREVQETQYF.

Written as DNA, the CDR3 is TGTGCCAGCATCCAGGGGACGGGCCTCAGTCTGCCCCAGCATTTT. Translated, it gives CASIQGTGLSLPQHF. V gene TRBV28 combines with J gene TRBJ1-5; TRBD1 might be the D (6 bases). The V end lost 7 bases, the J end lost 9 bases, and 22 bases lay between the germline ends. The CDR3 totals 15 residues. The germline V gene encodes CDR1 MDHEN and CDR2 SYDVKM.

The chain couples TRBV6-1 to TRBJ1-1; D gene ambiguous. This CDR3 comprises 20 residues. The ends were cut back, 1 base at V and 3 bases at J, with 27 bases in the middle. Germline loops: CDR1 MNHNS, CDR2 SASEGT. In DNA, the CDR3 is TGTGCCAGCAGTGAAGAGCCGGCGGGTTATCTGGCAGGTTTGTACACTGAAGCTTTCTTT. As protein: CASSEEPAGYLAGLYTEAFF.

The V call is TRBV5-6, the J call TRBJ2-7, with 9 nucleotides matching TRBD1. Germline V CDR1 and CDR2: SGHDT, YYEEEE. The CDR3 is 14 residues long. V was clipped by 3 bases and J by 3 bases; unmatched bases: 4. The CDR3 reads CASSWGDRDYEQYF. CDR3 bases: TGTGCCAGCAGCTGGGGGGACAGGGACTACGAGCAGTACTTC.

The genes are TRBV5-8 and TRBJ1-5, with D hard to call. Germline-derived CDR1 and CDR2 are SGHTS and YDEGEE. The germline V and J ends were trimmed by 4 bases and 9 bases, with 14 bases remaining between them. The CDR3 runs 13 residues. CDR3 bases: TGTGCCAGCAGCCCACCCCCCAGATGGCCCCAGCATTTT. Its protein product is CASSPPPRWPQHF. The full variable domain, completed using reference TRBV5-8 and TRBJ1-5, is EAGVTQSPTHLIKTRGQQATLRCSPISGHTSVYWYQQALGLGLQFLLWYDEGEERNRGNFPPRFSGRQFPNYSSELNVNALELEDSALYLCASSPPPRWPQHFGDGTRLSIL.